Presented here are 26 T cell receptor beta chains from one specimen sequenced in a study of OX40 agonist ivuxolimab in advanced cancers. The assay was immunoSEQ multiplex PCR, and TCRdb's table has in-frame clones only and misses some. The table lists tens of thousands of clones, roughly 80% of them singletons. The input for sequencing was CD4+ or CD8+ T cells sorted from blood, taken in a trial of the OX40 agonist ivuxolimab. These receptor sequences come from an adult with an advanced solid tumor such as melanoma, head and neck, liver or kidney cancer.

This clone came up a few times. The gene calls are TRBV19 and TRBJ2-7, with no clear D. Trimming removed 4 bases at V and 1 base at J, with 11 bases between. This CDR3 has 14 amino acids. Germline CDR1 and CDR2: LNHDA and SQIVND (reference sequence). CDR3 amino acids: CASSTQATSYEQYF. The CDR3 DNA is TGTGCCAGTAGTACCCAGGCCACATCCTACGAGCAGTACTTC.

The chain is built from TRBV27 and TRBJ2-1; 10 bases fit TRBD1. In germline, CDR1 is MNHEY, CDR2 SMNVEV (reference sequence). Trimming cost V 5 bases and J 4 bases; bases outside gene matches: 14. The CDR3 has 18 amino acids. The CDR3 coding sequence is TGTGCCAGCAGTCTGACAGGGGGCGAAACGTCCCGGTACAATGAGCAGTTCTTC. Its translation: CASSLTGGETSRYNEQFF.

This chain's CDR3 is CASRLDRSRTSRINTDTQYF. Here the CDR3 DNA reads TGTGCCAGCAGGCTCGACCGGTCCCGGACTAGCAGAATTAACACAGATACGCAGTATTTT. The chain recombines TRBV5-5 with TRBJ2-3; TRBD2 agrees at 8 bases. CDR3 length: 20 amino acids. Germline V gives CDR1 SGHKS, CDR2 YYEKEE (reference sequence). V was pared by 5 bases and J by 2 bases, with 22 bases of the junction left unmatched.

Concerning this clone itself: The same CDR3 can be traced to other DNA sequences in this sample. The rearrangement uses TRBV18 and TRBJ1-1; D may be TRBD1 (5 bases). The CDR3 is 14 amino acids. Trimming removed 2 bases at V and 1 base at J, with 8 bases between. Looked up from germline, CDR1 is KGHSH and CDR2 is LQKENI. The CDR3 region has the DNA TGTGCCAGCTCACCAAAAGGGGAGAACACTGAAGCTTTCTTT. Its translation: CASSPKGENTEAFF.

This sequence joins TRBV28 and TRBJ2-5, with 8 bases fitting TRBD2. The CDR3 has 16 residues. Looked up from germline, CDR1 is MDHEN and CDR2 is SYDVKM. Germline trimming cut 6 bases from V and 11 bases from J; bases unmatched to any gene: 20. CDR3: CASSSPWSGRAPKQYF. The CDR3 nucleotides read TGTGCCAGCAGCTCCCCTTGGTCCGGGAGGGCCCCAAAGCAGTACTTC.

CDR3 sequence reads: CASSPGGAYNEQFF. The DNA for the CDR3 is TGTGCCAGCTCACCGGGGGGCGCCTACAATGAGCAGTTCTTC. The rearrangement uses TRBV18 and TRBJ2-1; the D call may be TRBD1 or TRBD2 (6 bases each). The germline CDR1 and CDR2 sequences are KGHSH and LQKENI. Trimming took off 3 bases at V and 2 bases at J, with 8 bases between the two ends. The length of the CDR3 is 14 residues. The variable domain in full, completed from reference TRBV18 and TRBJ2-1, reads NAGVMQNPRHLVRRRGQEARLRCSPMKGHSHVYWYRQLPEEGLKFMVYLQKENIIDESGMPKERFSAEFPKEGPSILRIQQVVRGDSAAYFCASSPGGAYNEQFFGPGTRLTVL.

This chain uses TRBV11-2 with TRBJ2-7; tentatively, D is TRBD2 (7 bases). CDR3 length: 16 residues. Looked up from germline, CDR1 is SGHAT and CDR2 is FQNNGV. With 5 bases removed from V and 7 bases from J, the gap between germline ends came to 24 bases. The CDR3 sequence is CASSEGVAGRRREQYF. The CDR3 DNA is TGTGCCAGCAGCGAGGGGGTAGCGGGTAGACGAAGGGAGCAGTACTTC.

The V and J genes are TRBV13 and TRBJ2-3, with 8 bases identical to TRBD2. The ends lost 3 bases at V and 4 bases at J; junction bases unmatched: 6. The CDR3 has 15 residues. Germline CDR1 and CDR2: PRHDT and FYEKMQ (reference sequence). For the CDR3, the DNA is TGTGCCAGCAGCTTCAGCGGGAGTAGTGCAGATACGCAGTATTTT. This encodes CASSFSGSSADTQYF.

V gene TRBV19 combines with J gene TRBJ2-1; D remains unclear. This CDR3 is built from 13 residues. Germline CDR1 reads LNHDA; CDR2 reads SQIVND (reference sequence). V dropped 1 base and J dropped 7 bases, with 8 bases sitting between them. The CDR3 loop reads CASSIVPRNEQFF. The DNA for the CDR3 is TGTGCCAGTAGTATAGTCCCTAGGAATGAGCAGTTCTTC.

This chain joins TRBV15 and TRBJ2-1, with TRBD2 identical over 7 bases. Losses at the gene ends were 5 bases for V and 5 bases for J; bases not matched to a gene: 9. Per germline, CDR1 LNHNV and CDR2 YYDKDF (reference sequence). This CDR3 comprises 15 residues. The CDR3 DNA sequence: TGTGCCACCAGCCTAGCGGCCCGTCGCGACAATGAGCAGTTCTTC. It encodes CATSLAARRDNEQFF.

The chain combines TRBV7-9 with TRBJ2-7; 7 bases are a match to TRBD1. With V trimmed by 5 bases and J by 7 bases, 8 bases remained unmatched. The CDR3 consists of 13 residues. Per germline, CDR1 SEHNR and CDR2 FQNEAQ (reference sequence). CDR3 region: CASSRTGAWEQYF. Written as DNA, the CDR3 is TGTGCCAGCAGCCGCACAGGGGCGTGGGAGCAGTACTTC.

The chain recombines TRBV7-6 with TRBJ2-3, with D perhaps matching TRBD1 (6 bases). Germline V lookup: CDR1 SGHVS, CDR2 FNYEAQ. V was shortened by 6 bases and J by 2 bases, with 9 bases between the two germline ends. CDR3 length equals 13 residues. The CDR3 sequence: CASRGQLTDTQYF. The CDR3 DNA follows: TGTGCCAGCAGAGGACAGCTCACAGATACGCAGTATTTT.

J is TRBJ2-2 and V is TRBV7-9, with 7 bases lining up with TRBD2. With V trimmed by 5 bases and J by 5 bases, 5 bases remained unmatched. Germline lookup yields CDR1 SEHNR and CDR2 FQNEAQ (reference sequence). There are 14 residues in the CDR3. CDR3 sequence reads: CASSQTSVTGELFF. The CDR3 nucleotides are TGTGCCAGCAGCCAAACTAGCGTAACCGGGGAGCTGTTTTTT.

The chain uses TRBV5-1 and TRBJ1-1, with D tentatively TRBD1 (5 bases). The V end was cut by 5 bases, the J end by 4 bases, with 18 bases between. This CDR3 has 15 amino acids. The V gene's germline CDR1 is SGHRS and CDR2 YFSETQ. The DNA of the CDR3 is TGCGCCAGCAGGAGGGACTCCCCGGTGGGCACTGAAGCTTTCTTT. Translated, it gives CASRRDSPVGTEAFF.

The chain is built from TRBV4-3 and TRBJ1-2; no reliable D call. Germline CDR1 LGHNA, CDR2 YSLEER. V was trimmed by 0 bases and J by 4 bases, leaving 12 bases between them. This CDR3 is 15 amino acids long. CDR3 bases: TGCGCCAGCAGCCAAGATCTGAGACCGATCTATGGCTACACCTTC. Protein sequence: CASSQDLRPIYGYTF.

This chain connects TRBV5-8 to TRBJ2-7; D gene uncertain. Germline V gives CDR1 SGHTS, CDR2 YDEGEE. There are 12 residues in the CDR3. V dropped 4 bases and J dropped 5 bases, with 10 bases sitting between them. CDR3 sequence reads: CASSPRRDEQYF. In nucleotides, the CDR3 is TGTGCCAGCAGCCCCAGACGGGACGAGCAGTACTTC.

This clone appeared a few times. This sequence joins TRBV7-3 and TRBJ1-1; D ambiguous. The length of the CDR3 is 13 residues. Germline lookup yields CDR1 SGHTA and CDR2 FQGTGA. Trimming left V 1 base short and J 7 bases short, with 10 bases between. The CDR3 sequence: CASSLNRDYEAFF. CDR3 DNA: TGTGCCAGCAGCTTAAACAGAGACTATGAAGCTTTCTTT.

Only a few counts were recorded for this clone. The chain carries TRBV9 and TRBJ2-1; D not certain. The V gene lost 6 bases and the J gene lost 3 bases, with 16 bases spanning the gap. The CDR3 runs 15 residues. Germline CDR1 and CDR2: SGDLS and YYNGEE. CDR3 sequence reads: CASTPSDILYNEQFF. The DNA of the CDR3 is TGTGCCAGCACCCCCTCTGACATCCTCTACAATGAGCAGTTCTTC. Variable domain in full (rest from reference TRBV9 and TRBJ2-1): DSGVTQTPKHLITATGQRVTLRCSPRSGDLSVYWYQQSLDQGLQFLIQYYNGEERAKGNILERFSAQQFPDLHSELNLSSLELGDSALYFCASTPSDILYNEQFFGPGTRLTVL.

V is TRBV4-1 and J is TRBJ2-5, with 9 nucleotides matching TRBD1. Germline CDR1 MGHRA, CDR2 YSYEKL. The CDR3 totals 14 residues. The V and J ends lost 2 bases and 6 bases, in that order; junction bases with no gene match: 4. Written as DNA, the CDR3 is TGCGCCAGCAGCCAACCCGGACAGGGGCAGACCCAGTACTTC. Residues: CASSQPGQGQTQYF.

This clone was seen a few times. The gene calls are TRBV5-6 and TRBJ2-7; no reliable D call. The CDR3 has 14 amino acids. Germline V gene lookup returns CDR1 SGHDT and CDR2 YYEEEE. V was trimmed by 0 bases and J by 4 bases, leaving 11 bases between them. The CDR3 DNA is TGTGCCAGCAGCTTGGGACCAAAAACTTACGAGCAGTACTTC. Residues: CASSLGPKTYEQYF.

CDR3 coding DNA: TGTGCCAGCAGTGCCCTGACAGGGCAACAGCCCCAGCATTTT. Amino acid sequence: CASSALTGQQPQHF. This sequence joins TRBV28 and TRBJ1-5, with 7 bases fitting TRBD1. Unmatched junction bases numbered 8, after V lost 5 bases and J lost 7 bases. The CDR3 length is 14 residues. The germline CDR1 and CDR2 sequences are MDHEN and SYDVKM.

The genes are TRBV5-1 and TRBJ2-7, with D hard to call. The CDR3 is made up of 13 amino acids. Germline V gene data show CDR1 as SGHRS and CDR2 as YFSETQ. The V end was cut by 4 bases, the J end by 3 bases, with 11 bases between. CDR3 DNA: TGCGCCAGCAGCCCCGGGTTACTCTACGAGCAGTACTTC. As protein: CASSPGLLYEQYF. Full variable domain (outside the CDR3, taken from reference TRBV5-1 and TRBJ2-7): KAGVTQTPRYLIKTRGQQVTLSCSPISGHRSVSWYQQTPGQGLQFLFEYFSETQRNKGNFPGRFSGRQFSNSRSEMNVSTLELGDSALYLCASSPGLLYEQYFGPGTRLTVT.

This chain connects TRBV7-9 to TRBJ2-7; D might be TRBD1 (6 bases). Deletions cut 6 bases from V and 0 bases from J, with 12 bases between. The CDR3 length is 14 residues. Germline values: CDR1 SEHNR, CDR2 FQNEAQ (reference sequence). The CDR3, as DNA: TGTGCCAGCAGTTCCGACAGGAACTCCTACGAGCAGTACTTC. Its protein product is CASSSDRNSYEQYF.

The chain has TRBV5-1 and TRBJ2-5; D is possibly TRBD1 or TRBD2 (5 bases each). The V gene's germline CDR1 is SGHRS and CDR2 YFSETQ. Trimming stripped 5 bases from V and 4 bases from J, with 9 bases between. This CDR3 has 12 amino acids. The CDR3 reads CASRRGTETQYF. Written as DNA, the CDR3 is TGCGCCAGCAGGAGAGGGACAGAGACCCAGTACTTC.

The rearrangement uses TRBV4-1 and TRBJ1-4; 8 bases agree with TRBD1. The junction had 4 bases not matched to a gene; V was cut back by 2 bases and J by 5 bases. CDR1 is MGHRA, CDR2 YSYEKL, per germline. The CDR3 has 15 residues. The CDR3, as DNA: TGCGCCAGCAGCCAACCCAGGACAGGGAATGAAAAACTGTTTTTT. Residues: CASSQPRTGNEKLFF.

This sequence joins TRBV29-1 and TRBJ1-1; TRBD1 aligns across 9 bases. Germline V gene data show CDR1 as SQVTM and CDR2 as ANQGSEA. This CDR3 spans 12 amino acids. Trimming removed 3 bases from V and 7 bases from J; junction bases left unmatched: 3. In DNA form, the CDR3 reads TGCAGCGTTGACCTGACAGGGGGTGAAGCTTTCTTT. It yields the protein CSVDLTGGEAFF.